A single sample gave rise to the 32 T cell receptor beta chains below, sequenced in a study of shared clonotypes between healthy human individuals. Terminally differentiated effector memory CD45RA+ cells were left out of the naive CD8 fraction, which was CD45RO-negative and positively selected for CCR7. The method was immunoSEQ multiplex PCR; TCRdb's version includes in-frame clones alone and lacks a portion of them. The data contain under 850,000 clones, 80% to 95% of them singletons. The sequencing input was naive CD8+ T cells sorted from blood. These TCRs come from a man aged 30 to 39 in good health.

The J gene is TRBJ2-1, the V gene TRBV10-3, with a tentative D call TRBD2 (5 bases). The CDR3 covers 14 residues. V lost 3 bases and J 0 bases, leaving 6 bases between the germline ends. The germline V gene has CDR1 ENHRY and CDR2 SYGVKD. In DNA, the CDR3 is TGTGCCATCAGTGACGAGGGCTCCTACAATGAGCAGTTCTTC. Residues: CAISDEGSYNEQFF.

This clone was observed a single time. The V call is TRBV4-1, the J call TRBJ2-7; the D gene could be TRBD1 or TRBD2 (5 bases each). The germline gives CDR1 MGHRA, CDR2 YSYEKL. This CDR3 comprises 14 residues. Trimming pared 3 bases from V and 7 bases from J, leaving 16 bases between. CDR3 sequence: CASSHSVGAREQYF. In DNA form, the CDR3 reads TGCGCCAGCAGCCATTCAGTCGGGGCGAGAGAGCAGTACTTC.

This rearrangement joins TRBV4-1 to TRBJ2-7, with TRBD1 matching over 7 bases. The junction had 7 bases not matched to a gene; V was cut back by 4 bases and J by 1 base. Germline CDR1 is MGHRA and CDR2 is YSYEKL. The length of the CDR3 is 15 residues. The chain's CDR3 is CASSPRQGGSYEQYF. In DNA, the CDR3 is TGCGCCAGCAGCCCCCGACAGGGCGGGTCCTACGAGCAGTACTTC.

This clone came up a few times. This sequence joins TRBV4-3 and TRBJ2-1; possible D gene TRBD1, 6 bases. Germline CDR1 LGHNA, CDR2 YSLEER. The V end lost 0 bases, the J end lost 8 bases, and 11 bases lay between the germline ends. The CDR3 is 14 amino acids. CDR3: CASSQETGWDEQFF. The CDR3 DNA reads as TGCGCCAGCAGCCAAGAGACAGGATGGGATGAGCAGTTCTTC.

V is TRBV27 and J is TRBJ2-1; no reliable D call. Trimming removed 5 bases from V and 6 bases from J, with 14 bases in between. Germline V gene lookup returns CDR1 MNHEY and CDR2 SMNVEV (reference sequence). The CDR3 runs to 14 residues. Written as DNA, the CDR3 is TGTGCCAGCAGTCGTGAAGGGCCTCTCAATGAGCAGTTCTTC. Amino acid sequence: CASSREGPLNEQFF.

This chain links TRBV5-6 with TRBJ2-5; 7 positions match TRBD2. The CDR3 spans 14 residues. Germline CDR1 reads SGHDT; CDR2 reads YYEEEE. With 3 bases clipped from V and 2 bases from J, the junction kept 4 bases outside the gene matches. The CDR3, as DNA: TGTGCCAGCAGCTGGGAGGGGAGACAAGAGACCCAGTACTTC. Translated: CASSWEGRQETQYF.

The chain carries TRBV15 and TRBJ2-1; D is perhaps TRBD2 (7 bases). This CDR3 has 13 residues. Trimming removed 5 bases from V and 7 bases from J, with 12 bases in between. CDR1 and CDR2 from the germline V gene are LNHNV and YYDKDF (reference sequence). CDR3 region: CATSEEGGNEQFF. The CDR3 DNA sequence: TGTGCCACCAGCGAGGAGGGGGGGAATGAGCAGTTCTTC.

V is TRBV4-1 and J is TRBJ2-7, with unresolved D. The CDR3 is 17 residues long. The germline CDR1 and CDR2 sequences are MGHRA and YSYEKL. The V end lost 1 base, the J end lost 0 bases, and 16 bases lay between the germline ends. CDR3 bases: TGCGCCAGCAGCCAAGCACCCCCGGGCAGTAGCTCCTACGAGCAGTACTTC. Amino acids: CASSQAPPGSSSYEQYF.

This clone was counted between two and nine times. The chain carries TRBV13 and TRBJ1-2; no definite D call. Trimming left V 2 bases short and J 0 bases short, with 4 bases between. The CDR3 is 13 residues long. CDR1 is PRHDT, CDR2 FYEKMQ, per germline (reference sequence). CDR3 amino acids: CASSLRPNYGYTF. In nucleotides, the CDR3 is TGTGCCAGCAGCTTACGTCCTAACTATGGCTACACCTTC.

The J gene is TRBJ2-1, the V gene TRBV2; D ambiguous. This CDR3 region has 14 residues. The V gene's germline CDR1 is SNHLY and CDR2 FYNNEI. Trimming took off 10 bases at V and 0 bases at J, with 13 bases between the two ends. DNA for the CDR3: TGTGCCACCCCGGCCCCGGGCTCCTACAATGAGCAGTTCTTC. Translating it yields CATPAPGSYNEQFF.

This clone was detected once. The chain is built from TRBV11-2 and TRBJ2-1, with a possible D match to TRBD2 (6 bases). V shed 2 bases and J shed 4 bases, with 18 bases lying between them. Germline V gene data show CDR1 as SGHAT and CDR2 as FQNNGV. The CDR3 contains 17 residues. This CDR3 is CASSLYVAGRNYNEQFF. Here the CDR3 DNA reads TGTGCCAGCAGCTTATACGTCGCGGGAAGGAATTACAATGAGCAGTTCTTC.

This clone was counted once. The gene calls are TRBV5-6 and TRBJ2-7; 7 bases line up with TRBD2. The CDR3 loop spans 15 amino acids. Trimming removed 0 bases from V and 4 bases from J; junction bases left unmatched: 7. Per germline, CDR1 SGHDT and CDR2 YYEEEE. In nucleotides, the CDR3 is TGTGCCAGCAGCTTGGGGACTAGGCGGGGGTACGAGCAGTACTTC. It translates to CASSLGTRRGYEQYF.

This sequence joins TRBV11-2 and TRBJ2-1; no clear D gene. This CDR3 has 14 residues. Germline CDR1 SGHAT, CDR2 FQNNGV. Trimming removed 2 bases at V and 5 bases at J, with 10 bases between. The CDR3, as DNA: TGTGCCAGCAGCTTAATTGGCGGTAACAATGAGCAGTTCTTC. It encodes CASSLIGGNNEQFF.

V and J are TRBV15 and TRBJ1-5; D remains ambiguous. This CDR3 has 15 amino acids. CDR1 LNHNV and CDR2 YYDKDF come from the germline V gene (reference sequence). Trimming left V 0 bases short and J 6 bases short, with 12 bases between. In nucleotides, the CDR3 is TGTGCCACCAGCAGAGACGCGTCAGGTTTTCAGCCCCAGCATTTT. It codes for CATSRDASGFQPQHF.

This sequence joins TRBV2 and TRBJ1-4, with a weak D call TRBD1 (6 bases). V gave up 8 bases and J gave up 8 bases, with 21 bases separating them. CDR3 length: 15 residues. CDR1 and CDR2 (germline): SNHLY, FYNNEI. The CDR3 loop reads CASRPEGGKEEKLFF. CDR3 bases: TGTGCCAGCCGCCCCGAGGGGGGGAAGGAAGAAAAACTGTTTTTT.

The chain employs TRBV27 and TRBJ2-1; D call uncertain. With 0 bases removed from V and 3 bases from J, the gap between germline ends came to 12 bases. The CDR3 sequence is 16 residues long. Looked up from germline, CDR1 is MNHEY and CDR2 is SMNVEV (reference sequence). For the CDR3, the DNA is TGTGCCAGCAGTTTATCCGCGGACCCTTACTACAATGAGCAGTTCTTC. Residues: CASSLSADPYYNEQFF.

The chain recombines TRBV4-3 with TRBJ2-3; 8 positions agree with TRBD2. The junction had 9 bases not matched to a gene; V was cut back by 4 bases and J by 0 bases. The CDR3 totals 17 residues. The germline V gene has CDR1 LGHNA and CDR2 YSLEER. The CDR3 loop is CASSPGLALSSTDTQYF. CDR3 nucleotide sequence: TGCGCCAGCAGCCCCGGACTAGCCCTATCTAGCACAGATACGCAGTATTTT.

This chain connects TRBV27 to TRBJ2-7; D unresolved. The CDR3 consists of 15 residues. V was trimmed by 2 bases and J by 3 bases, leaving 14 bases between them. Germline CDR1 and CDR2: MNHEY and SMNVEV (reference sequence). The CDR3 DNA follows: TGTGCCAGCAGTTTACGGTTAAATGGGTACTACGAGCAGTACTTC. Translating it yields CASSLRLNGYYEQYF.

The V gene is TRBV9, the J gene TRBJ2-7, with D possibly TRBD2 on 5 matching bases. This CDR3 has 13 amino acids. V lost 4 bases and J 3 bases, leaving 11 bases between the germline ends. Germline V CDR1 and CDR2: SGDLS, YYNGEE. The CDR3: CASSPGLSYEQYF. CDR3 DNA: TGTGCCAGCAGCCCAGGACTGAGCTACGAGCAGTACTTC.

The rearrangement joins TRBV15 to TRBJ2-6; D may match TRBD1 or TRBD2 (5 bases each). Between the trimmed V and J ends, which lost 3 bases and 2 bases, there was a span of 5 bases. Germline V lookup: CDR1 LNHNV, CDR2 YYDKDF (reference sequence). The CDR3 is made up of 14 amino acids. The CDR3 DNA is TGTGCCACCAGCAGGGGGGCTGGGGCCAACGTCCTGACTTTC. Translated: CATSRGAGANVLTF.

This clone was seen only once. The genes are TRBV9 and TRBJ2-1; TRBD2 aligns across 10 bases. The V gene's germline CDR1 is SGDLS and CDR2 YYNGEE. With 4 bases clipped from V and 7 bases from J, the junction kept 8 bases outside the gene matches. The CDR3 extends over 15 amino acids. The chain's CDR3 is CASSPGGSGRNEQFF. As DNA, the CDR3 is TGTGCCAGCAGCCCTGGGGGTAGCGGGAGGAATGAGCAGTTCTTC.

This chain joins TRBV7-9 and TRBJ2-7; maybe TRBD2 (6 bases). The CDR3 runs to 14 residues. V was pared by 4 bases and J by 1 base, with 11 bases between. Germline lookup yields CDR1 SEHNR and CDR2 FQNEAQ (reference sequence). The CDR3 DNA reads TGTGCCAGCAGCTCAAGGGACTTATCCTACGAGCAGTACTTC. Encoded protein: CASSSRDLSYEQYF.

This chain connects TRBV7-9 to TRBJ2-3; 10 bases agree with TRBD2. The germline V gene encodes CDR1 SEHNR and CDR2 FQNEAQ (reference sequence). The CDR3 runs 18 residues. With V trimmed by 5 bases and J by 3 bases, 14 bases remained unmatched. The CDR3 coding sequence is TGTGCCAGCAGCGGACGGCAGGATAGCGGGAGGAGAACAGATACGCAGTATTTT. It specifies CASSGRQDSGRRTDTQYF.

The CDR3 sequence: CASSQAAAGGSVQYF. As DNA, the CDR3 is TGCGCCAGCAGCCAAGCCGCAGCGGGAGGTTCTGTGCAGTATTTT. The chain couples TRBV4-1 to TRBJ2-3, with 9 bases matching TRBD2. Germline-derived CDR1 and CDR2 are MGHRA and YSYEKL. V dropped 1 base and J dropped 11; count of bases not matched to a gene: 10. This CDR3 region has 15 residues.

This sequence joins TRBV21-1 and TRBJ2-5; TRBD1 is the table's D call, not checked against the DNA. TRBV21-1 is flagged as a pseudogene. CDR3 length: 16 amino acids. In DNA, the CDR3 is TGTGCCAGCAGCCTCAAACTTGGACAGGGGGGGGAGACCCAGTACTTC. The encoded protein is CASSLKLGQGGETQYF.

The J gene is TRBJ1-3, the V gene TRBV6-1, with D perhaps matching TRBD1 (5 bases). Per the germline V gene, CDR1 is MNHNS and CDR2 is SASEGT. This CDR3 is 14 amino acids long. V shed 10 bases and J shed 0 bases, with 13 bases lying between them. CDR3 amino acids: CATRDRSSGNTIYF. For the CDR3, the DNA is TGTGCCACCCGGGACCGTAGCTCTGGAAACACCATATATTTT.

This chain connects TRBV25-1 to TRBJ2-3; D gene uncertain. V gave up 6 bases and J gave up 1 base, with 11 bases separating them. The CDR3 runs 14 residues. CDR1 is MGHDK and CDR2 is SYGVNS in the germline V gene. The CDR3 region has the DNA TGTGCCAGCAGCCCAGAAAGTGGCACAGATACGCAGTATTTT. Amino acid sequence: CASSPESGTDTQYF.

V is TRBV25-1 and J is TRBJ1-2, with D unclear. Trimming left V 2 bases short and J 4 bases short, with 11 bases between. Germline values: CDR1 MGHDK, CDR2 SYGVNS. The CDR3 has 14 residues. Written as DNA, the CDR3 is TGTGCCAGCAGTGAAGCTAAACAAGGCTATGGCTACACCTTC. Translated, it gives CASSEAKQGYGYTF.

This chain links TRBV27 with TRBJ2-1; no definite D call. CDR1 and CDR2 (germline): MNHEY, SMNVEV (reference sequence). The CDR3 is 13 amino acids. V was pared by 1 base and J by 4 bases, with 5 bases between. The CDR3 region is CASSLFGYNEQFF. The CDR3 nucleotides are TGTGCCAGCAGTTTATTTGGGTACAATGAGCAGTTCTTC.

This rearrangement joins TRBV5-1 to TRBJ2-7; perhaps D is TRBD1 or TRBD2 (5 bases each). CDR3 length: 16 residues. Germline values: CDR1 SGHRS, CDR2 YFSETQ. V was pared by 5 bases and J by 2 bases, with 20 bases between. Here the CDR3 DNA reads TGCGCCAGCAGGCCCAGGCAGGGCCTGGGGGCCTACGAGCAGTACTTC. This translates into CASRPRQGLGAYEQYF.

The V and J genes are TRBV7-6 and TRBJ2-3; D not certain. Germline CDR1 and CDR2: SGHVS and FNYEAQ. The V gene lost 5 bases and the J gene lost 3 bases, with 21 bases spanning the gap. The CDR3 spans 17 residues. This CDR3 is CASSPSHPQFLTDTQYF. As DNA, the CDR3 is TGTGCCAGCAGCCCTTCGCATCCCCAGTTCTTAACAGATACGCAGTATTTT.

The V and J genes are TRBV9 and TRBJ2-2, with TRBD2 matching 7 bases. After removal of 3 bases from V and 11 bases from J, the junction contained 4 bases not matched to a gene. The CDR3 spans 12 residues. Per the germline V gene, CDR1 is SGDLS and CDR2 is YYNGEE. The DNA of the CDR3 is TGTGCCAGCAGCGGGACGGGGGGAGAGCTGTTTTTT. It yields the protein CASSGTGGELFF. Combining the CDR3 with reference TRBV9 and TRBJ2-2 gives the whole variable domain DSGVTQTPKHLITATGQRVTLRCSPRSGDLSVYWYQQSLDQGLQFLIQYYNGEERAKGNILERFSAQQFPDLHSELNLSSLELGDSALYFCASSGTGGELFFGEGSRLTVL.